Reported below is one T cell receptor beta chain. The data belong to a study of control samples from healthy donors and cancer patients. Here immunoSEQ multiplex PCR was the method, and the copy in TCRdb shows in-frame clones only, minus some. This sample has over 100,000 clones, with around 92% found just once. The V gene lost 1 base and the J gene lost 8 bases, with 14 bases spanning the gap. This CDR3 spans 14 amino acids. CDR1 is MDHEN and CDR2 is SYDVKM in the germline V gene. The receptor was derived from a woman aged 45-60 years in good health. Sequenced material: blood. The V gene is TRBV28, the J gene TRBJ1-2; D might be TRBD1 (6 bases). This CDR3 reads CASSLYGTPKGYTF. CDR3 DNA sequence: TGTGCCAGCAGTTTATACGGGACACCGAAAGGCTACACCTTC.